A single sample is the source of the 21 T cell receptor beta chains below, sequenced in a study of blood T cell repertoires in COVID-19. Clones were read by immunoSEQ multiplex PCR, and TCRdb kept only the in-frame ones, dropping some. Here the sample spans 200,000 to 300,000 clones, around nine tenths being singletons. The specimen sequenced was PBMCs or T cells enriched from blood (not recorded which). The receptor set was obtained from a woman aged 18-29 years who had recovered from COVID-19.

Notes on this clone: At the DNA level, this CDR3 is encoded by other sequences in the same sample as well. The chain has TRBV5-1 and TRBJ2-5, with a tentative D call TRBD2 (6 bases). CDR3 length: 13 amino acids. V shed 0 bases and J shed 3 bases, with 6 bases lying between them. In germline, CDR1 is SGHRS, CDR2 YFSETQ. CDR3 amino acids: CASSLGGEETQYF. The DNA for the CDR3 is TGCGCCAGCAGCTTGGGCGGGGAAGAGACCCAGTACTTC.

The rearrangement links TRBV19 to TRBJ2-5; TRBD1 aligns across 9 bases. Trimming took 7 bases from V and 7 from J; bases not matched to a gene: 10. The germline V gene has CDR1 LNHDA and CDR2 SQIVND (reference sequence). The CDR3 sequence is 14 residues long. The CDR3 region is CASMGTGSGATQYF. CDR3 nucleotide sequence: TGTGCCAGTATGGGGACAGGGAGTGGAGCGACCCAGTACTTC. The full variable domain, with the rest looked up from reference TRBV19 and TRBJ2-5, is DGGITQSPKYLFRKEGQNVTLSCEQNLNHDAMYWYRQDPGQGLRLIYYSQIVNDFQKGDIAEGYSVSREKKESFPLTVTSAQKNPTAFYLCASMGTGSGATQYFGPGTRLLVL.

This clone has just one count. V and J are TRBV6-2 or TRBV6-3 and TRBJ2-1, with a weak D call TRBD2 (5 bases). Germline CDR1 MNHEY, CDR2 SVGEGT. The CDR3 consists of 12 residues. V was clipped by 5 bases and J by 7 bases, with 9 bases between them. The CDR3 spells CASSRTENEQFF. The DNA of the CDR3 is TGTGCCAGCAGTCGGACTGAGAATGAGCAGTTCTTC.

The gene calls are TRBV7-2 and TRBJ2-7; D is unclear. Trimming removed 1 base from V and 0 bases from J, with 7 bases in between. CDR3 length equals 14 residues. Germline-derived CDR1 and CDR2 are SGHTA and FQGNSA. Here the CDR3 reads CASSLVGSSYEQYF. The CDR3, as DNA: TGTGCCAGCAGCTTAGTTGGCAGCTCCTACGAGCAGTACTTC.

The V call is TRBV14, the J call TRBJ1-4; D gene unclear. Looked up from germline, CDR1 is SGHDN and CDR2 is FVKESK. The CDR3 loop spans 16 amino acids. Trimming took off 0 bases at V and 6 bases at J, with 14 bases between the two ends. The CDR3 is CASSQDWTRGYEKLFF. CDR3 sequence (DNA): TGTGCCAGCAGCCAAGATTGGACCCGCGGGTATGAAAAACTGTTTTTT.

The chain recombines TRBV28 with TRBJ2-7; weak D call: TRBD1 (6 bases). V was cut by 7 bases and J by 4 bases, with 11 bases left in between. The CDR3 contains 12 residues. From germline, CDR1 is MDHEN and CDR2 SYDVKM. CDR3 sequence reads: CASNRALYEQYF. In nucleotides, the CDR3 is TGTGCCAGCAACAGGGCCCTATACGAGCAGTACTTC.

This rearrangement joins TRBV2 to TRBJ2-3; 11 bases agree with TRBD2. The CDR3 loop spans 14 amino acids. CDR1 is SNHLY, CDR2 FYNNEI, per germline. Losses at the gene ends were 7 bases for V and 1 base for J; bases not matched to a gene: 1. The CDR3 sequence: CASISGRGTDTQYF. CDR3 sequence (DNA): TGTGCCAGCATTAGCGGGAGGGGCACAGATACGCAGTATTTT.

V is TRBV7-9 and J is TRBJ1-2; a possible D gene is TRBD1 (5 bases). The V end lost 5 bases, the J end lost 4 bases, and 17 bases lay between the germline ends. The CDR3 totals 15 residues. CDR1 and CDR2 (germline): SEHNR, FQNEAQ (reference sequence). The CDR3 DNA reads TGTGCCAGCAGCACACAACCTAGGGACTCCTATGGCTACACCTTC. It codes for CASSTQPRDSYGYTF.

The chain couples TRBV5-1 to TRBJ1-1, with D uncertain. This CDR3 is built from 15 residues. Germline values: CDR1 SGHRS, CDR2 YFSETQ. Trimming stripped 3 bases from V and 2 bases from J, with 14 bases between. The CDR3 sequence is CASSSWSNINTEAFF. CDR3 DNA: TGCGCCAGCAGCTCCTGGAGTAACATCAACACTGAAGCTTTCTTT.

The genes are TRBV6-1 and TRBJ1-1; TRBD1 aligns across 9 bases. After removal of 4 bases from V and 4 bases from J, the junction contained 10 bases not matched to a gene. The CDR3 sequence is 16 residues long. The germline V gene encodes CDR1 MNHNS and CDR2 SASEGT. CDR3 sequence (DNA): TGTGCCAGCAGTGCGGGACAGGGATTGGTTTTCACTGAAGCTTTCTTT. Translation: CASSAGQGLVFTEAFF.

The chain carries TRBV11-2 and TRBJ2-2, with D hard to call. CDR1 is SGHAT and CDR2 is FQNNGV in the germline V gene. V was shortened by 3 bases and J by 7 bases, with 6 bases between the two germline ends. The CDR3 has 12 amino acids. The CDR3 protein is CASSLSNGELFF. DNA of the CDR3: TGTGCCAGCAGCTTGAGTAACGGGGAGCTGTTTTTT.

This clone appeared once. This chain uses TRBV28 with TRBJ1-5; 10 bases align to TRBD1. Germline-derived CDR1 and CDR2 are MDHEN and SYDVKM. J gave up 0 bases and V 0 bases, and 5 bases lay outside the gene matches. The CDR3 length is 18 residues. This CDR3 reads CASSLWGTGVYSNQPQHF. DNA of the CDR3: TGTGCCAGCAGTTTATGGGGGACAGGGGTTTATAGCAATCAGCCCCAGCATTTT.

The chain is built from TRBV27 and TRBJ1-1, with D perhaps matching TRBD1 (5 bases). V lost 7 bases and J lost 2, with 8 bases in between. Germline V CDR1 and CDR2: MNHEY, SMNVEV (reference sequence). CDR3 length: 12 residues. The DNA of the CDR3 is TGTGCCAGCATCGGGGGTAACACTGAAGCTTTCTTT. Its translation is CASIGGNTEAFF.

V and J are TRBV7-9 and TRBJ2-1, with 9 nucleotides matching TRBD2. Germline V gives CDR1 SEHNR, CDR2 FQNEAQ (reference sequence). J gave up 3 bases and V 4 bases, and 7 bases lay outside the gene matches. The CDR3 loop spans 16 amino acids. CDR3 loop: CASSSSRLAVYNEQFF. DNA of the CDR3: TGTGCCAGCAGCTCGAGCAGACTAGCGGTCTACAATGAGCAGTTCTTC.

V gene TRBV4-1 combines with J gene TRBJ1-6, with TRBD1 matching over 8 bases. The germline V gene has CDR1 MGHRA and CDR2 YSYEKL. V lost 2 bases and J lost 10; bases outside the gene matches: 10. The length of the CDR3 is 16 residues. CDR3 DNA: TGCGCCAGCAGCCAACCTCGGACAGGGTTAGTCTCACCCCTCCACTTT. Its protein product is CASSQPRTGLVSPLHF.

This chain uses TRBV13 with TRBJ1-1; the match to TRBD1 covers 7 bases. Germline trimming cut 4 bases from V and 3 bases from J; bases unmatched to any gene: 11. The CDR3 is 16 amino acids. The germline V gene has CDR1 PRHDT and CDR2 FYEKMQ (reference sequence). The chain's CDR3 is CASSSGNQGGYTEAFF. The CDR3 region has the DNA TGTGCCAGCAGCTCCGGAAATCAAGGGGGCTACACTGAAGCTTTCTTT.

The rearrangement uses TRBV6-1 and TRBJ2-7; the match to TRBD2 covers 11 bases. The CDR3 extends over 17 amino acids. Looked up from germline, CDR1 is MNHNS and CDR2 is SASEGT. V lost 1 base to trimming and J lost 0 bases; unmatched junction nucleotides: 5. This chain's CDR3 is CASSEVGLAAGSYEQYF. In nucleotides, the CDR3 is TGTGCCAGCAGTGAAGTGGGACTAGCGGCTGGCTCCTACGAGCAGTACTTC.

V and J are TRBV7-2 and TRBJ1-5; D not resolved. Germline V gene sequence: CDR1 SGHTA, CDR2 FQGNSA. The V end lost 4 bases, the J end lost 2 bases, and 12 bases lay between the germline ends. The CDR3 loop spans 15 amino acids. The CDR3: CASSYSGQRNQPQHF. The CDR3 DNA sequence: TGTGCCAGCAGCTATAGCGGGCAGCGCAATCAGCCCCAGCATTTT.

The chain is built from TRBV25-1 and TRBJ2-1, with 11 bases lining up with TRBD2. The CDR3 is made up of 17 amino acids. The germline V gene encodes CDR1 MGHDK and CDR2 SYGVNS. Trimming took 0 bases from V and 5 from J; bases not matched to a gene: 6. CDR3 DNA: TGTGCCAGCAGTGAATATTTTACTAGCGGGAGTGACAATGAGCAGTTCTTC. Its translation: CASSEYFTSGSDNEQFF.

The chain recombines TRBV9 with TRBJ2-2; a weak D match, TRBD1 (6 bases). V was trimmed by 3 bases and J by 1 base, leaving 10 bases between them. CDR3 length equals 15 residues. CDR1 is SGDLS, CDR2 YYNGEE, per germline. CDR3 sequence (DNA): TGTGCCAGCAGCGCAATGACAGGGAACACCGGGGAGCTGTTTTTT. Translating it yields CASSAMTGNTGELFF.

The chain joins TRBV7-2 to TRBJ1-4; perhaps TRBD1 as D (6 bases). Looked up from germline, CDR1 is SGHTA and CDR2 is FQGNSA. The V gene lost 5 bases and the J gene lost 4 bases, with 14 bases spanning the gap. The CDR3 is made up of 15 amino acids. The CDR3 DNA sequence: TGTGCCAGCAGCCTCGGGACACCGAGTAATGAAAAACTGTTTTTT. Translated, it gives CASSLGTPSNEKLFF. Drawing the rest from reference TRBV7-2 and TRBJ1-4, the complete variable domain is GAGVSQSPSNKVTEKGKDVELRCDPISGHTALYWYRQSLGQGLEFLIYFQGNSAPDKSGLPSDRFSAERTGGSVSTLTIQRTQQEDSAVYLCASSLGTPSNEKLFFGSGTQLSVL.